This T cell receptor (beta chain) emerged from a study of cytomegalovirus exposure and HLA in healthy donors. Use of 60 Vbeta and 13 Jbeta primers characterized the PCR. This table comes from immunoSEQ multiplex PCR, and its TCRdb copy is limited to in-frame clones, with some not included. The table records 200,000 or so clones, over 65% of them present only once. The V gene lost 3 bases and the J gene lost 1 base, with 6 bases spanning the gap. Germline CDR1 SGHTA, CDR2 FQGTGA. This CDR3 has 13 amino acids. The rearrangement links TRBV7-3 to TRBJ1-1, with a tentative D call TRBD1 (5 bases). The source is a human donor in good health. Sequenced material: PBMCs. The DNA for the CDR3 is TGTGCCAGCAGCTTGACAGCGAACACTGAAGCTTTCTTT. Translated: CASSLTANTEAFF.